The rows below give T cell receptor beta chains drawn from one sample of a study of glioma-infiltrating T cells after dendritic cell vaccination. This table comes from immunoSEQ multiplex PCR, and its TCRdb copy is limited to in-frame clones, with some not included. Seen here are 90,000 to 140,000 clones, around 91% observed once, and the top ten hold over 2.5%. Sequenced material: blood, taken after dendritic cell vaccination. All receptors derive from a human donor with glioblastoma. Both conserved end residues are part of each CDR3. The order of the fields is D gene, V gene, clone size, J gene, CDR3 DNA, CDR3 protein. A D gene is named only where the DNA matches it firmly. The listing skips clone size in some rows; elsewhere it reads once, few, many or a size class.

NA	TRBV5-1	once	TRBJ2-1	TGCGCCAGCAGCCTGGGGGAGGAGAGATACAATGAGCAGTTCTTC	CASSLGEERYNEQFF
TRBD2	TRBV4-1	once	TRBJ2-1	TGCGCCAGCAGGCCGACTAGCGGGGGGGCCGACTCCTACAATGAGCAGTTCTTC	CASRPTSGGADSYNEQFF
NA	TRBV19	NA	TRBJ1-1	TGTGCCAGTAGTATGGAGTACACTGAAGCTTTCTTT	CASSMEYTEAFF
TRBD2	TRBV10-1	NA	TRBJ2-7	TGCGCCAGCAGTCCCAGACTAGCGGGAGGTACGCATCAGTACTTC	CASSPRLAGGTHQYF
NA	TRBV20-1	NA	TRBJ2-7	TGCAGTGCTAGACTCGCCTACGAGCAGTACTTC	CSARLAYEQYF
TRBD2	TRBV19	NA	TRBJ2-1	TGTGCCAGTAGTAAGTACGGACTAGTCTACAATGAGCAGTTCTTC	CASSKYGLVYNEQFF
NA	TRBV30	NA	TRBJ1-2	TGTGCCTGGAGTGTCAAACAGGGTTATGGCTACACCTTC	CAWSVKQGYGYTF
NA	TRBV11-2	NA	TRBJ2-5	TGTGCCAGCAGCTTAGACCGGGAGACCCAGTACTTC	CASSLDRETQYF
NA	TRBV6-6	NA	TRBJ1-1	TGTGCCAGCCAGCCCGGGGTGATAGACACTGAAGCTTTCTTT	CASQPGVIDTEAFF
TRBD2	TRBV7-9	NA	TRBJ2-1	TGTGCCAGCAGCTGGAGTAGCGGGTCCTACAATGAGCAGTTCTTC	CASSWSSGSYNEQFF
NA	TRBV9	NA	TRBJ1-6	TGTGCCAGCAGCAGGGGCTGGGGTTCACCCCTCCACTTT	CASSRGWGSPLHF
TRBD2	TRBV30	once	TRBJ2-7	TGTGCCTGCCAAACTAGCGGGAGCTCCTACGAGCAGTACTTC	CACQTSGSSYEQYF
NA	TRBV19	NA	TRBJ1-1	TGTGCCAGTACAGACTTAAGAGGGAACACTGAAGCTTTCTTT	CASTDLRGNTEAFF
TRBD1	TRBV6-5	NA	TRBJ2-7	TGTGCCAGCAGTTACGCCGGGACAGGGGGCGAGCAGTACTTC	CASSYAGTGGEQYF
NA	TRBV5-1	NA	TRBJ2-7	TGCGCCAGCCGCCGCTCGCCTGCTGAGGGCGAGCAGTACTTC	CASRRSPAEGEQYF
NA	TRBV10-1	NA	TRBJ2-7	TGCGCCAGCAGTGGGGCAGGGGACCGGGGTGACGAGCAGTACTTC	CASSGAGDRGDEQYF
TRBD1	TRBV2	NA	TRBJ1-5	TGTGCCAGCAGCCCTGACAGGGGCGATCAGCCCCAGCATTTT	CASSPDRGDQPQHF
TRBD2	TRBV11-3	NA	TRBJ2-3	TGTGCCAGCAGCCGGAAGGGACTAGCGGGACTAGCGGATACGCAGTATTTT	CASSRKGLAGLADTQYF
NA	TRBV30	NA	TRBJ2-3	TGTGCCTGGAAGCCGAAGGCGGGTACGCAGTATTTT	CAWKPKAGTQYF
TRBD1	TRBV7-9	NA	TRBJ2-1	TGTGCCAGCAGCTCTTTGGGCAGGGGGAACAATGAGCAGTTCTTC	CASSSLGRGNNEQFF
NA	TRBV13	NA	TRBJ2-1	TGTGCCAGCGCCGGGGACTTGTACAATGAGCAGTTCTTC	CASAGDLYNEQFF
NA	TRBV11-2	NA	TRBJ1-2	TGTGCCAGCAGCGTTGGGGTCCTAGGGACAATTAACTATGGCTACACCTTC	CASSVGVLGTINYGYTF
TRBD2	TRBV5-6	NA	TRBJ2-3	TGTGCCAGCAGCTCACCCGGGACTAGCTTCTCCCCAGATACGCAGTATTTT	CASSSPGTSFSPDTQYF
TRBD1	TRBV2	NA	TRBJ1-1	TGTGCCAGCAATGCAGGGGGAGGTACTGAAGCTTTCTTT	CASNAGGGTEAFF
TRBD2	TRBV5-6	NA	TRBJ2-3	TGTGCCAGCAGCTTGAGCGGGAGGACAGATACGCAGTATTTT	CASSLSGRTDTQYF
TRBD1	TRBV6-1	NA	TRBJ1-5	TGTGCCAGCAGTGAGAGGGACAGGAAACCCTCCGGGCAGCCCCAGCATTTT	CASSERDRKPSGQPQHF
TRBD2	TRBV28	NA	TRBJ2-7	TGTGCCAGCAGTTTGGCGGGGGACGTTGGCTACGAGCAGTACTTC	CASSLAGDVGYEQYF
TRBD1	TRBV27	NA	TRBJ1-1	TGTGCCAGCAAAAAGACAGGGGGAAACACTGAAGCTTTCTTT	CASKKTGGNTEAFF
NA	TRBV21-1	NA	TRBJ2-2	TGTGCCAGCAGCAAAGACTCGCCGCCATCGAACACCGGGGAGCTGTTTTTT	CASSKDSPPSNTGELFF
TRBD1	TRBV6-5	once	TRBJ2-1	TGTGCCAGCAGTTACGGACAGGGCAATGAGCAGTTCTTC	CASSYGQGNEQFF
NA	TRBV25-1	NA	TRBJ2-6	TGTGCCAGCTCCCCGAGTCGGAGCTCTGGGGCCAACGTCCTGACTTTC	CASSPSRSSGANVLTF
TRBD1	TRBV7-3	NA	TRBJ2-3	TGTGCCAGCAGCTTAACGGGGGACAGGGGAGATACGCAGTATTTT	CASSLTGDRGDTQYF
NA	TRBV19	NA	TRBJ2-7	TGTGCCACCTTTGGGGGGGCGAGTTACGAGCAGTACTTC	CATFGGASYEQYF
NA	TRBV6-5	NA	TRBJ2-2	TGTGCCAGCAGTTACTCTACAGGTTACACCGGGGAGCTGTTTTTT	CASSYSTGYTGELFF
TRBD2	TRBV7-2	NA	TRBJ2-7	TGTGCCAGCAGCTTGGGACTAGCCTCCTACGAGCAGTACTTC	CASSLGLASYEQYF
TRBD2	TRBV5-1	NA	TRBJ2-1	TGCGCCAGCAGTTCACATAAGCGGGATTCCTACAATGAGCAGTTCTTC	CASSSHKRDSYNEQFF
NA	TRBV19	NA	TRBJ2-1	TGTGCCAGTAGTAGGACTACCGCCTACAATGAGCAGTTCTTC	CASSRTTAYNEQFF
NA	TRBV7-9	NA	TRBJ1-3	TGTGCCAGCAGCGGGGACACACCTGGAAACACCATATATTTT	CASSGDTPGNTIYF
NA	TRBV7-7	NA	TRBJ2-2	TGTGCTAGCAGCTTAGGCAAGCAGAACACCGGGGAGCTGTTTTTT	CASSLGKQNTGELFF
TRBD2	TRBV5-1	once	TRBJ2-6	TGCGCCAGCAGCTTGGCCTTAAGCGGGGGCTCTGGGGCCAACGTCCTGACTTTC	CASSLALSGGSGANVLTF
TRBD1	TRBV5-4	NA	TRBJ1-1	TGTGCCAGCAGCAACTTACCGGGACAGCATGAAGCTTTCTTT	CASSNLPGQHEAFF
TRBD1	TRBV18	NA	TRBJ1-2	TGTGCCAGCTCAGCGGGAACCCAGGGGGAAGCCTATGGCTACACCTTC	CASSAGTQGEAYGYTF
TRBD2	TRBV2	NA	TRBJ2-7	TGTGCCAGCAGTGAAGGTAGCGGGGGGTACGAGCAGTACTTC	CASSEGSGGYEQYF
NA	TRBV7-9	NA	TRBJ1-4	TGTGCCAGCACCCCTGACGGGACTAATGAAAAACTGTTTTTT	CASTPDGTNEKLFF
NA	TRBV7-3	NA	TRBJ2-4	TGTGCCAGCAGCTCCCTGGACAGCCTAAACATTCAGTACTTC	CASSSLDSLNIQYF
NA	TRBV19	NA	TRBJ2-1	TGTGCCAGTAGTATGCGGCCCCCACATACAGGGCAGTTCTTC	CASSMRPPHTGQFF
NA	TRBV9	NA	TRBJ2-3	TGTGCCAGCAGCCCGCACCGCGGCGTCACAGATACGCAGTATTTT	CASSPHRGVTDTQYF
NA	TRBV27	NA	TRBJ2-2	TGTGCCAGCAGTTTATCACAGGGAGACCTTAACACCGGGGAGCTGTTTTTT	CASSLSQGDLNTGELFF
NA	TRBV10-3	few	TRBJ2-2	TGTGCCATCAGCGGGGGACGAGGCACAACCGGGGAGCTGTTTTTT	CAISGGRGTTGELFF
TRBD1	TRBV5-5	NA	TRBJ1-2	TGTGCCAGCAGCTTGGACAGGGGGTCCTATGGCTACACCTTC	CASSLDRGSYGYTF
NA	TRBV27	NA	TRBJ1-2	TGTGCCAGCAGTTTTTCCGGAGTTAGCGGCTACACCTTC	CASSFSGVSGYTF
TRBD1	TRBV5-1	once	TRBJ2-1	TGCGCCAGCAGAGGGACAGGGTCGCTGAATGAGCAGTTCTTC	CASRGTGSLNEQFF
NA	TRBV7-9	NA	TRBJ2-2	TGTGCCAGCAGCTTTCGGGATAACACCGGGGAGCTGTTTTTT	CASSFRDNTGELFF
TRBD2	TRBV5-4	NA	TRBJ2-5	TGTGCCAGCAGCTTGGCCTCTTTCGGGAGGAAAGAGACCCAGTACTTC	CASSLASFGRKETQYF
NA	TRBV20-1	NA	TRBJ1-1	TGCAGTGCTTATAGGACTAAGGCCGCTTTCTTT	CSAYRTKAAFF
NA	TRBV10-3	NA	TRBJ1-2	TGTGCCATCAGTGAAGAGATTACCTATGGCTACACCTTC	CAISEEITYGYTF
TRBD1	TRBV15	few	TRBJ2-7	TGTGCCACCAGCAGAGATCGGACAGGAAGCTACGAGCAGTACTTC	CATSRDRTGSYEQYF
TRBD2	TRBV5-4	NA	TRBJ2-7	TGTGCCAGCAGCCAACTAGCGGGAGCCTCCTACGAGCAGTACTTC	CASSQLAGASYEQYF
NA	TRBV12-5	NA	TRBJ1-5	TGTGCTAGTGCCCCGCACGGGGGGCCAAATCAGCCCCAGCATTTT	CASAPHGGPNQPQHF